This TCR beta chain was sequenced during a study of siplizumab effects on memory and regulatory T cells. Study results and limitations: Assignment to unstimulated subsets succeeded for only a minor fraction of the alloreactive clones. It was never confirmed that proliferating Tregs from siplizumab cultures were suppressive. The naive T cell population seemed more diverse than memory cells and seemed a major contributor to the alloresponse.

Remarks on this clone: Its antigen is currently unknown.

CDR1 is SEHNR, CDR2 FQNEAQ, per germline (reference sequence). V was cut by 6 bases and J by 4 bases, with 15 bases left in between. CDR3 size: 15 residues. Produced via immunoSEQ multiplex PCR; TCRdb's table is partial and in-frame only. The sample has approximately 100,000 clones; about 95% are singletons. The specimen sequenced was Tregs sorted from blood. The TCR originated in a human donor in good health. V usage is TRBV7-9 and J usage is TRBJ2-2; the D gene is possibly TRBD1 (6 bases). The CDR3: CASSIGTHSTGELFF. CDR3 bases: TGTGCCAGCAGTATCGGGACACATTCCACCGGGGAGCTGTTTTTT. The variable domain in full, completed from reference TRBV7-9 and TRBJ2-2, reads DTGVSQNPRHKITKRGQNVTFRCDPISEHNRLYWYRQTLGQGPEFLTYFQNEAQLEKSRLLSDRFSAERPKGSFSTLEIQRTEQGDSAMYLCASSIGTHSTGELFFGEGSRLTVL.